This T cell receptor beta chain was obtained from a study of radiotherapy plus CTLA-4 blockade in lung cancer. Looking at the study overall: Objective response was observed in more than 15% of patients, and disease control in just over 30%.

Libraries were prepared by immunoSEQ multiplex PCR; TCRdb keeps only in-frame clonotypes and omits some of them. This table holds approximately 76,000 clones, roughly 79% found once. This clone was observed a handful of times. Its antigen remains unknown. It was focal radiation plus CTLA-4 blockade with ipilimumab that patients with chemo-refractory metastatic non-small-cell lung cancer received. V lost 4 bases and J lost 6; bases outside the gene matches: 0. CDR3 length: 11 residues. Looked up from germline, CDR1 is PRHDT and CDR2 is FYEKMQ (reference sequence). Findings of the study overall: Radiotherapy plus ipilimumab was followed by expansion in blood of tumor-derived TCR clones. Reportedly, early blood T cell clone dynamics best predicted response, with interferon-beta.

The chain joins TRBV13 to TRBJ2-7, with TRBD1 identical over 7 bases. The specimen comprised peripheral blood, sampled from a patient treated with radiotherapy plus ipilimumab. This receptor was taken from a human donor with non-small cell lung cancer who had a partial response to radiotherapy plus ipilimumab. Some clones in this sample may be carry-over from other donors' samples. CDR3 amino acids: CASSYRGEQYF. As DNA, the CDR3 is TGTGCCAGCAGCTACAGGGGCGAGCAGTACTTC. The variable domain in full, with the rest retrieved from reference TRBV13 and TRBJ2-7, is AAGVIQSPRHLIKEKRETATLKCYPIPRHDTVYWYQQGPGQDPQFLISFYEKMQSDKGSIPDRFSAQQFSDYHSELNMSSLELGDSALYFCASSYRGEQYFGPGTRLTVT.